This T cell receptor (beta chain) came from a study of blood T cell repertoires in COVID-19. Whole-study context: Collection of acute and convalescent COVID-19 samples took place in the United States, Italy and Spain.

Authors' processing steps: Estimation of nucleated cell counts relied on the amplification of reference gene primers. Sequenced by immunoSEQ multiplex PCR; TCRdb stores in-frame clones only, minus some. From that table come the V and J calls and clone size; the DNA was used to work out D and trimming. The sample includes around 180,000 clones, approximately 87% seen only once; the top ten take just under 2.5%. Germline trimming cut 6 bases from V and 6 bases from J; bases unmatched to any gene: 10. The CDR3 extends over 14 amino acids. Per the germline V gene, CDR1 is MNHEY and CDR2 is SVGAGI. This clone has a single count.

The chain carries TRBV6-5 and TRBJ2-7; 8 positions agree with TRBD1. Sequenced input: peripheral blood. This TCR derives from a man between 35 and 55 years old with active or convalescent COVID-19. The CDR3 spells CASSLTGEYGEQYF. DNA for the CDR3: TGTGCCAGCAGCTTGACAGGGGAGTACGGCGAGCAGTACTTC.